One sample yielded the 18 T cell receptor beta chains listed below, sequenced in a study of regulatory T cells in long-lasting Graves disease (dated by TCRdb to about 2021). The time point label for this specimen denotes: persistent/refractory GD, antithyroid drugs over 5 years with positive TRAb. RNA was extracted from PBMCs in TRIzol for both TCR sequencing and RNA sequencing. Library prep was done by multiplex PCR. TCRdb records Illumina HiSeq 4000 as the sequencer. iRepertoire HTBI primers and Arm-PCR amplification of CDR3 regions were used to construct TCR beta libraries. The raw public reads went through TCRdb reprocessing: fastp at Q25, MiXCR clone calling, in-frame beta chains kept. Every CDR3 protein is listed once, alongside the most common genes and DNA of its rows. A total of 400,000 to 500,000 distinct CDR3 sequences appear in this sample, around 23% of them only once. The ten largest clones take up roughly an eighth of the sample.

The sequencing used peripheral blood mononuclear cells (PBMCs), collected when the disease was refractory, from a patient treated with antithyroid drugs. Every receptor here comes from a female donor with Graves disease.

This clonotype has at least ten counts. The V and J genes are TRBV7-3 and TRBJ2-5; D is possibly TRBD1 or TRBD2 (5 bases each). Trimming took off 5 bases at V and 4 bases at J, with 11 bases between the two ends. The length of the CDR3 is 13 residues. Germline V CDR1 and CDR2: SGHTA, FQGTGA. CDR3 nucleotide sequence: TGTGCCAGCAGCCTTGGGACGGCAGAGACCCAGTACTTC. It translates to CASSLGTAETQYF.

The chain links TRBV10-2 to TRBJ1-5; TRBD1 might be the D (5 bases). Germline CDR1 WSHSY, CDR2 SAAADI. V was shortened by 8 bases and J by 6 bases, with 14 bases between the two germline ends. The CDR3 spans 13 residues. CDR3 sequence: CASGGGWGQPQHF. For the CDR3, the DNA is TGCGCCAGCGGGGGGGGTTGGGGTCAGCCCCAGCATTTT.

This clonotype was recorded many times. This rearrangement joins TRBV5-5 to TRBJ2-7; TRBD1 might be the D (6 bases). CDR1 SGHKS and CDR2 YYEKEE come from the germline V gene (reference sequence). The CDR3 runs to 14 residues. V was clipped by 1 base and J by 2 bases, with 10 bases between them. The CDR3 loop is CASSLWQGTYEQYF. The CDR3 bases are TGTGCCAGCAGCTTGTGGCAGGGGACCTACGAGCAGTACTTC.

The sample holds many counts of this clonotype. The chain couples TRBV5-6 to TRBJ1-2; a possible D gene is TRBD1 (6 bases). The CDR3 is 14 residues long. Trimming took 4 bases from V and 0 from J, leaving 10 bases between them. Germline V gives CDR1 SGHDT, CDR2 YYEEEE. The CDR3: CASSLDSANYGYTF. In nucleotides, the CDR3 is TGTGCCAGCAGCCTGGACAGCGCTAACTATGGCTACACCTTC.

This clonotype was found a few times. The genes are TRBV19 and TRBJ1-1; D is perhaps TRBD1 (5 bases). The CDR3 is 14 residues long. The germline V gene encodes CDR1 LNHDA and CDR2 SQIVND (reference sequence). V was shortened by 3 bases and J by 6 bases, with 14 bases between the two germline ends. In DNA, the CDR3 is TGTGCCAGTAGTATCACCTTCGGGGGGTCTGAAGCTTTCTTT. This gives the protein CASSITFGGSEAFF.

There are many counts of this clonotype. This chain connects TRBV12-3 or TRBV12-4 to TRBJ1-4; D unclear. Trimming stripped 4 bases from V and 5 bases from J, with 14 bases between. The CDR3 has 15 amino acids. CDR3 bases: TGTGCCAGCAGTTCCCTTTCAACTGGGAATGAAAAACTGTTTTTT. Translating gives CASSSLSTGNEKLFF.

There are many counts of this clonotype. Written as DNA, the CDR3 is TGTGCCATCAGGGGGGGAGGCGGGACCTACGAGCAGTACTTC. Protein product: CAIRGGGGTYEQYF. The gene calls are TRBV10-3 and TRBJ2-7; tentatively, D is TRBD2 (6 bases). The CDR3 sequence is 14 residues long. Per the germline V gene, CDR1 is ENHRY and CDR2 is SYGVKD. The V end lost 6 bases, the J end lost 2 bases, and 14 bases lay between the germline ends.

This clonotype was counted ten times or more. This sequence joins TRBV28 and TRBJ1-1; TRBD1 aligns across 9 bases. Germline V gene lookup returns CDR1 MDHEN and CDR2 SYDVKM. Trimming removed 3 bases from V and 9 bases from J; junction bases left unmatched: 8. The CDR3 loop spans 14 amino acids. The CDR3 region is CASSFGTGSVQAFF. CDR3 nucleotides: TGTGCCAGCAGTTTCGGGACAGGGTCCGTTCAAGCTTTCTTT. The full variable domain, with the rest looked up from reference TRBV28 and TRBJ1-1, is DVKVTQSSRYLVKRTGEKVFLECVQDMDHENMFWYRQDPGLGLRLIYFSYDVKMKEKGDIPEGYSVSREKKERFSLILESASTNQTSMYLCASSFGTGSVQAFFGQGTRLTVV.

This clonotype was recorded at least ten times. The chain recombines TRBV2 with TRBJ2-1, with TRBD1 as a possible D gene (6 bases). This CDR3 region has 15 residues. Germline CDR1 SNHLY, CDR2 FYNNEI. V was trimmed by 8 bases and J by 5 bases, leaving 19 bases between them. CDR3 bases: TGTGCCAGCTTCGGGACACTGTTTTCTAACAATGAGCAGTTCTTC. Translation: CASFGTLFSNNEQFF.

In its sample, this clonotype was seen many times. This sequence joins TRBV12-3 or TRBV12-4 and TRBJ2-7, with D perhaps matching TRBD1 (6 bases). The CDR3 is made up of 17 amino acids. The V end lost 5 bases, the J end lost 1 base, and 21 bases lay between the germline ends. CDR3 nucleotides: TGTGCCAGCAGTGGATTAGGGACGGGACATCATTCCTACGAGCAGTACTTC. Amino acids: CASSGLGTGHHSYEQYF.

This clonotype has only a few counts. V gene TRBV20-1 combines with J gene TRBJ2-7, with D unclear. The germline V and J ends were trimmed by 0 bases and 1 base, with 7 bases remaining between them. Germline values: CDR1 DFQATT, CDR2 SNEGSKA (reference sequence). CDR3 size: 13 residues. The DNA of the CDR3 is TGCAGTGCTAGAGATGGGGTTTCCTACGAGCAGTACTTC. Encoded protein: CSARDGVSYEQYF.

The gene calls are TRBV19 and TRBJ2-2; 8 nucleotides match TRBD2. J was trimmed by 4 bases and V by 3 bases; bases with no gene match: 4. In germline, CDR1 is LNHDA, CDR2 SQIVND (reference sequence). This CDR3 is 15 amino acids long. The CDR3 sequence is CASSIGLAGTGELFF. The DNA of the CDR3 is TGTGCCAGTAGTATTGGGCTAGCGGGCACCGGGGAGCTGTTTTTT.

This clonotype occurred many times. V usage is TRBV12-3 or TRBV12-4 and J usage is TRBJ2-2; perhaps TRBD1 as D (6 bases). The CDR3 runs 14 residues. V was cut by 0 bases and J by 7 bases, with 9 bases left in between. The CDR3 region has the DNA TGTGCCAGCAGTTTAGCGCAGGGGTACGGGGAGCTGTTTTTT. This translates into CASSLAQGYGELFF.

Many counts were recorded for this clonotype. V gene TRBV6-1 combines with J gene TRBJ1-1, with TRBD1 as a possible D gene (6 bases). In germline, CDR1 is MNHNS, CDR2 SASEGT. Trimming pared 6 bases from V and 5 bases from J, leaving 13 bases between. The CDR3 length is 13 residues. The CDR3 spells CASRQGTVTEAFF. The CDR3 DNA is TGTGCCAGCAGACAGGGTACCGTAACTGAAGCTTTCTTT.

The V call is TRBV6-1, the J call TRBJ2-1, with a possible D match to TRBD1 (5 bases). Germline V gene lookup returns CDR1 MNHNS and CDR2 SASEGT. Trimming cost V 4 bases and J 2 bases, with 9 bases left between them. This CDR3 comprises 14 residues. The CDR3 nucleotides are TGTGCCAGCAGTGGGACACGAACCTACAATGAGCAGTTCTTC. Translation: CASSGTRTYNEQFF.

In its sample, this clonotype was seen many times. The chain couples TRBV7-2 to TRBJ1-6; D might be TRBD1 (5 bases). Germline V gene sequence: CDR1 SGHTA, CDR2 FQGNSA. The CDR3 loop spans 15 amino acids. V lost 5 bases to trimming and J lost 4 bases, with 12 bases between them. CDR3 bases: TGTGCCAGCAGCCCCGGGCAGGGATATAATTCACCCCTCCACTTT. It specifies CASSPGQGYNSPLHF.

The sample holds one count of this clonotype. This sequence joins TRBV19 and TRBJ1-1, with 8 bases aligning to TRBD1. The CDR3 covers 17 residues. CDR1 is LNHDA and CDR2 is SQIVND in the germline V gene (reference sequence). The trim removed 3 bases at V and 6 bases at J, leaving 15 bases unmatched. The CDR3 nucleotides read TGTGCCAGTAGTATTAAGGGGACAGGAGGTGGATACGCTGAAGCTTTCTTT. As protein: CASSIKGTGGGYAEAFF.

The chain has TRBV2 and TRBJ2-7; 7 bases are a match to TRBD2. CDR1 and CDR2 from the germline V gene are SNHLY and FYNNEI. The V and J ends lost 5 bases and 5 bases, in that order; junction bases with no gene match: 15. The CDR3 loop spans 16 amino acids. The CDR3: CASSPRPAGIVHEQYF. DNA of the CDR3: TGTGCCAGCAGTCCGAGACCAGCGGGAATAGTCCACGAGCAGTACTTC.